The clone carrying this TCR beta chain was seen once. The sample's treatment: some 19 received Ad26.COV2.S at low or high dose, single or two shots; about five received placebo; per-sample allocation not given. Repertoires come from day 63 after the first vaccine or placebo injection. These data belong to a study of Ad26.COV2.S vaccination and SARS-CoV-2 variants. Sequenced by immunoSEQ multiplex PCR; TCRdb stores in-frame clones only, minus some. In the table there are approximately 300,000 clones, around 81% of which are singletons. The CDR3 totals 14 residues. CDR1 is SGHTS and CDR2 is YDEGEE in the germline V gene. J was trimmed by 5 bases and V by 0 bases; bases with no gene match: 5.

The starting material was peripheral blood, obtained in a trial of Ad26.COV2.S vaccine versus placebo. The V and J genes are TRBV5-8 and TRBJ2-7, with 7 bases lining up with TRBD2. The sequence was collected from a person between 18 and 60 years old who received the Ad26.COV2.S COVID-19 vaccine or a placebo. CDR3 sequence reads: CASSLERGVHEQYF. The CDR3 DNA is TGTGCCAGCAGCTTGGAGCGGGGAGTCCACGAGCAGTACTTC.